A selection of T cell receptor beta chains follows, all from one sample in a study of identical twins. TCRdb re-called the 5' RACE reads through MiXCR, storing one row per CDR3 protein. Found here are about 530,000 distinct CDR3 sequences, 20% to 25% of them singletons; the top ten hold around 0.5%. The same sample was also used in a study of yellow fever vaccine responses in identical twins.

Sequenced sample: CD4+ T cells sorted from blood. The receptor source for this set is a young woman in good health. Both conserved end residues are part of each CDR3. Each record gives: clone size, J gene, V gene, D gene, CDR3 DNA, CDR3 protein. The D gene is left open where the match is weak. The size of a clone is reported for some rows only, either as once, few or many, or as a class for expanded clones.

size: NA
J: TRBJ2-1
V: TRBV28
D: TRBD2
DNA: TGTGCCAGCAGTTTATCCGCCGGCTGGACTAGCGGGACGCACAATGAGCAGTTCTTC
CDR3: CASSLSAGWTSGTHNEQFF

size: few
J: TRBJ2-1
V: TRBV7-2
D: NA
DNA: TGTGCCAGCAGCTTACCTGGGCCTTACAATGAGCAGTTCTTC
CDR3: CASSLPGPYNEQFF

size: NA
J: TRBJ2-7
V: TRBV27
D: NA
DNA: TGTGCCAGGGGGGGGACAGGTGAGGGCTACGAGCAGTACTTC
CDR3: CARGGTGEGYEQYF

size: NA
J: TRBJ2-3
V: TRBV27
D: NA
DNA: TGTGCCAGCAGGGACCGGGCTGCTTTTCCCAGCACAGATACGCAGTATTTT
CDR3: CASRDRAAFPSTDTQYF

size: few
J: TRBJ2-1
V: TRBV11-2
D: NA
DNA: TGTGCCAGCAGCCGTCTGCTTGGGACTTCTAGCTCCTACAATGAGCAGTTCTTC
CDR3: CASSRLLGTSSSYNEQFF

size: NA
J: TRBJ1-2
V: TRBV6-1
D: TRBD1
DNA: TGTGCCAGCCGAACCCGGGACAGGGACTTCCCCTATGGCTACACCTTC
CDR3: CASRTRDRDFPYGYTF

size: NA
J: TRBJ2-1
V: TRBV6-2/TRBV6-3
D: TRBD2
DNA: TGTGCCAGCAGTTACTCGGGACCGAAGCGGGAGGGGGGTCATGAGCAGTTCTTC
CDR3: CASSYSGPKREGGHEQFF

size: NA
J: TRBJ2-1
V: TRBV29-1
D: NA
DNA: TGCAGCGTTGAAGGACACAGGGAGACCAGCTCCTACAATGAGCAGTTCTTC
CDR3: CSVEGHRETSSYNEQFF

size: few
J: TRBJ2-1
V: TRBV28
D: TRBD2
DNA: TGTGCCAGCAATGGGGGAGGGCTGGGATCGAACAATGAGCAGTTCTTC
CDR3: CASNGGGLGSNNEQFF

size: many
J: TRBJ1-2
V: TRBV7-2
D: TRBD1
DNA: TGTGCCAGCAGTTTTACTGCCGGGACAGGGAACGACGATGGCTACACCTTC
CDR3: CASSFTAGTGNDDGYTF

size: NA
J: TRBJ2-7
V: TRBV20-1
D: NA
DNA: TGCAGTGCTAGTCTTTCCTACGAGCAGTACTTC
CDR3: CSASLSYEQYF

size: few
J: TRBJ2-1
V: TRBV3-1
D: TRBD2
DNA: TGTGCCAGCAGCCCCATGACTAGCGGGAGCAATGAGCAGTTCTTC
CDR3: CASSPMTSGSNEQFF

size: NA
J: TRBJ2-1
V: TRBV7-8
D: TRBD2
DNA: TGTGCCAGCAGCTCCAGGGGTAGCGGGGCTCCTAAGGAGCAGTTCTTC
CDR3: CASSSRGSGAPKEQFF

size: few
J: TRBJ2-1
V: TRBV29-1
D: NA
DNA: TGCAGCGCCCGCTGGGACGGGAGACAGAGGGAGCAGTTCTTC
CDR3: CSARWDGRQREQFF

size: few
J: TRBJ2-3
V: TRBV5-1
D: TRBD2
DNA: TGCGCCAGCAGCCTCGGGGGGGTCTATAGCACAGATACGCAGTATTTT
CDR3: CASSLGGVYSTDTQYF

size: few
J: TRBJ1-1
V: TRBV7-9
D: NA
DNA: TGTGCCAGCATCTTCGACAGACGAATGAACACTGAAGCTTTCTTT
CDR3: CASIFDRRMNTEAFF

size: NA
J: TRBJ2-2
V: TRBV7-3
D: NA
DNA: TGTGCCAGCAGTTCAGGGTACCAGAGCACCGGGGAGCTGTTTTTT
CDR3: CASSSGYQSTGELFF

size: NA
J: TRBJ1-3
V: TRBV12-3/TRBV12-4
D: NA
DNA: TGTGCCAGCAGTTTACTGGGCAGGGCTGGAAACACCATATATTTT
CDR3: CASSLLGRAGNTIYF

size: few
J: TRBJ2-3
V: TRBV10-3
D: NA
DNA: TGTGCCATCAGGATTGAGGGACCGAGCACAGATACGCAGTATTTT
CDR3: CAIRIEGPSTDTQYF

size: NA
J: TRBJ1-2
V: TRBV5-6
D: NA
DNA: TGTGCCAGCAGCGTCACCCCGAACTATGGCTACACCTTC
CDR3: CASSVTPNYGYTF

size: NA
J: TRBJ2-5
V: TRBV4-2
D: NA
DNA: TGTGCCAGCAGCCAAGTTTTCCAAGAGACCCAGTACTTC
CDR3: CASSQVFQETQYF

size: few
J: TRBJ2-3
V: TRBV12-3/TRBV12-4
D: TRBD2
DNA: TGTGCCAGCGGGCATACTAGCGAAACCACAGATACGCAGTATTTT
CDR3: CASGHTSETTDTQYF

size: NA
J: TRBJ2-1
V: TRBV24-1
D: NA
DNA: TGTGCCACCAGTGATTTTTGGGGATCGGGTGAGCAGTTCTTC
CDR3: CATSDFWGSGEQFF

size: few
J: TRBJ2-1
V: TRBV12-3/TRBV12-4
D: TRBD1
DNA: TGTGCCAGCAGGTCGGACAGGGTCGCCTACAATGAGCAGTTCTTC
CDR3: CASRSDRVAYNEQFF

size: NA
J: TRBJ2-5
V: TRBV7-9
D: NA
DNA: TGTGCCAGCAGCCAGAGGGAGATCCGACAAGAGACCCAGTACTTC
CDR3: CASSQREIRQETQYF

size: few
J: TRBJ2-3
V: TRBV24-1
D: TRBD2
DNA: TGTGCCTCCGGGAGGGCAGATACGCAGTATTTT
CDR3: CASGRADTQYF

size: few
J: TRBJ2-7
V: TRBV27
D: TRBD1
DNA: TGTGCCAGCAGTAAGGGGGACAGAGCCTACGAGCAGTACTTC
CDR3: CASSKGDRAYEQYF

size: few
J: TRBJ1-5
V: TRBV20-1
D: NA
DNA: TGCAGTGCTAGAGATTGGGCAGGGACTAATCAGCCCCAGCATTTT
CDR3: CSARDWAGTNQPQHF

size: NA
J: TRBJ2-7
V: TRBV11-2
D: TRBD2
DNA: TGTGCCAGCAGCTCACTAGCGATCGTGACCCAGAGGTCCTACGAGCAGTACTTC
CDR3: CASSSLAIVTQRSYEQYF

size: few
J: TRBJ2-3
V: TRBV5-1
D: NA
DNA: TGCGCCAGCAGCTTCACCGGGATGAGCACAGATACGCAGTATTTT
CDR3: CASSFTGMSTDTQYF

size: NA
J: TRBJ2-1
V: TRBV7-9
D: NA
DNA: TGTGCCAGCAGCTCGGACGGAAGTAATGAGCAGTTCTTC
CDR3: CASSSDGSNEQFF

size: NA
J: TRBJ2-1
V: TRBV7-3
D: NA
DNA: TGTGCCAGCAGCCCTACTGGGGCGCGGGACTACAATGAGCAGTTCTTC
CDR3: CASSPTGARDYNEQFF

size: NA
J: TRBJ2-4
V: TRBV6-5
D: TRBD1
DNA: TGTGCCAGCAGTTACGACAGGGGTGACATTCAGTACTTC
CDR3: CASSYDRGDIQYF

size: NA
J: TRBJ1-2
V: TRBV10-3
D: TRBD1
DNA: TGTGCCATCAGGGACAGGAACTATGGCTACACCTTC
CDR3: CAIRDRNYGYTF

size: NA
J: TRBJ2-1
V: TRBV15
D: NA
DNA: TGTGCCACCAGCCTCGGACGCTACAATGAGCAGTTCTTC
CDR3: CATSLGRYNEQFF

size: few
J: TRBJ1-2
V: TRBV25-1
D: TRBD1
DNA: TGTGCCAGCAGTGATGGGACAGCCAGAAAAGACACCTTC
CDR3: CASSDGTARKDTF

size: NA
J: TRBJ1-5
V: TRBV12-3/TRBV12-4
D: NA
DNA: TGTGCCAGCAGTTTTGGACGGGGGAGGCAGCCCCAGCATTTT
CDR3: CASSFGRGRQPQHF

size: NA
J: TRBJ1-1
V: TRBV10-3
D: NA
DNA: TGTGCCACCCGTCGTCGGGAGGAGAACACTGAAGCTTTCTTT
CDR3: CATRRREENTEAFF

size: few
J: TRBJ2-1
V: TRBV20-1
D: NA
DNA: TGCAGTGCTAGCAATGAGCAGTTCTTC
CDR3: CSASNEQFF

size: NA
J: TRBJ2-2
V: TRBV2
D: TRBD2
DNA: TGTGCCAGCAGTGCCGGGGGGGCGAACACCGGGGAGCTGTTTTTT
CDR3: CASSAGGANTGELFF

size: few
J: TRBJ2-2
V: TRBV7-3
D: NA
DNA: TGTGCCAGCAGCTTACAGGGACCCCCTTTTGTCGGGGAGCTGTTTTTT
CDR3: CASSLQGPPFVGELFF

size: NA
J: TRBJ2-5
V: TRBV5-1
D: TRBD1
DNA: TGCGCCAGCAGCCGCGGGACAGGGAATGAGACCCAGTACTTC
CDR3: CASSRGTGNETQYF

size: NA
J: TRBJ2-7
V: TRBV10-3
D: NA
DNA: TGTGCCATCAGTGTTGGGGTGGCCTCCGAGCAGTACTTC
CDR3: CAISVGVASEQYF